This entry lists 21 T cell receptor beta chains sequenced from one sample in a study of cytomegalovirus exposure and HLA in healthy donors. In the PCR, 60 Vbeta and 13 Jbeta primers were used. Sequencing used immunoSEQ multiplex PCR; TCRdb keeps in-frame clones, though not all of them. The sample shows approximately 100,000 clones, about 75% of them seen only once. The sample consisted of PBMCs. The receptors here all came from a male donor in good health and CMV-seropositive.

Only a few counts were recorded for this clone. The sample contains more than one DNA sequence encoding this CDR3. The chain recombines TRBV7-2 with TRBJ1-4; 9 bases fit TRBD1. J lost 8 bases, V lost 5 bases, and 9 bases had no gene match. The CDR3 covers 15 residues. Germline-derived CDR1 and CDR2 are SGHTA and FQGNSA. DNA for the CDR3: TGTGCCAGCAGCCTATGGACAGGGGTAGACGAAAAACTGTTTTTT. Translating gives CASSLWTGVDEKLFF.

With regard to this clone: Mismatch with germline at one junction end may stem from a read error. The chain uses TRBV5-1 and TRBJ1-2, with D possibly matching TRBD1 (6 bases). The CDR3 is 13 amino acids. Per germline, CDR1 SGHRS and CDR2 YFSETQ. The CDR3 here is CASSLQGTNGYTF. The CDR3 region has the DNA TGTGCCAGCAGCTTGCAGGGGACTAATGGCTACACCTTC. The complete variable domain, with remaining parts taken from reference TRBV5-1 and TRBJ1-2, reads KAGVTQTPRYLIKTRGQQVTLSCSPISGHRSVSWYQQTPGQGLQFLFEYFSETQRNKGNFPGRFSGRQFSNSRSEMNVSTLELGDSALYLCASSLQGTNGYTFGSGTRLTVV.

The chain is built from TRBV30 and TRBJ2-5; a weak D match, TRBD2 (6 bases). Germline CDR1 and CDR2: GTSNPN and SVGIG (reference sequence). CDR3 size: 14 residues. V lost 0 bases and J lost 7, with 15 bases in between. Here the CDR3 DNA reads TGTGCCTGGAGTGTACAGCCTGAACTAGCGACCCAGTACTTC. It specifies CAWSVQPELATQYF.

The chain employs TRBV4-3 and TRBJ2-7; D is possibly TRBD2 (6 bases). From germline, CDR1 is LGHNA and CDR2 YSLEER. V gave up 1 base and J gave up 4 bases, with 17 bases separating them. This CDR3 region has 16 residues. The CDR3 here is CASSQALSGGEYEQYF. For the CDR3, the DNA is TGCGCCAGCAGCCAAGCTCTATCCGGGGGTGAGTACGAGCAGTACTTC.

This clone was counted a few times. The DNA for the CDR3 is TGTGCCAGCAGCCCTATTGAGGACGGGGACACTGAAGCTTTCTTT. It is translated as CASSPIEDGDTEAFF. This chain uses TRBV21-1 with TRBJ1-1. TRBV21-1 is labeled a pseudogene. This CDR3 has 15 amino acids.

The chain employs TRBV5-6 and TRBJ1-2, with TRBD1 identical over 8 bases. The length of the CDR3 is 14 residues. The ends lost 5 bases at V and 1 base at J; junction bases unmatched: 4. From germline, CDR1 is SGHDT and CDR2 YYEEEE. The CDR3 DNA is TGTGCCAGCAGGGATACAGGGGGTAACTATGGCTACACCTTC. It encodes CASRDTGGNYGYTF. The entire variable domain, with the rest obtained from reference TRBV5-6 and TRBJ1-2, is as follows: DAGVTQSPTHLIKTRGQQVTLRCSPKSGHDTVSWYQQALGQGPQFIFQYYEEEERQRGNFPDRFSGHQFPNYSSELNVNALLLGDSALYLCASRDTGGNYGYTFGSGTRLTVV.

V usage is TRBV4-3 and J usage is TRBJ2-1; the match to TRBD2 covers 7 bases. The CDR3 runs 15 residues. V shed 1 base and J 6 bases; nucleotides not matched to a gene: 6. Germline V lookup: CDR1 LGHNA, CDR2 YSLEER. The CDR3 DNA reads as TGCGCCAGCAGCCAAGGTGGGAGGGTTTTCAATGAGCAGTTCTTC. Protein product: CASSQGGRVFNEQFF.

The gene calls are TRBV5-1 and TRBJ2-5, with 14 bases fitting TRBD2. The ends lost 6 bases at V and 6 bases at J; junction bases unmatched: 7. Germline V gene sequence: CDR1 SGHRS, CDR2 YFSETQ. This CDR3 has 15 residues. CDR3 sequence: CASMTSGGAAKTQYF. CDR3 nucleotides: TGCGCCAGCATGACTAGCGGGGGGGCGGCGAAGACCCAGTACTTC.

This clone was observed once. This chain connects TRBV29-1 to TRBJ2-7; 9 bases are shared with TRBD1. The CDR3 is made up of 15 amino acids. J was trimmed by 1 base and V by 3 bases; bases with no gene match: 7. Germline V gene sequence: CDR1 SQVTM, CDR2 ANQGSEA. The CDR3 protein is CSVEGGTGRSYEQYF. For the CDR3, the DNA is TGCAGCGTTGAGGGGGGGACAGGGAGATCCTACGAGCAGTACTTC.

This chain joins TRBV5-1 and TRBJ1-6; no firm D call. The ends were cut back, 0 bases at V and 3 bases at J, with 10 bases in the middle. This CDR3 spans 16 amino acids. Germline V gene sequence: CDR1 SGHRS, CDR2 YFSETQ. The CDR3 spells CASSLGLASYNSPLHF. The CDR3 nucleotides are TGCGCCAGCAGCTTGGGTTTGGCAAGCTATAATTCACCCCTCCACTTT.

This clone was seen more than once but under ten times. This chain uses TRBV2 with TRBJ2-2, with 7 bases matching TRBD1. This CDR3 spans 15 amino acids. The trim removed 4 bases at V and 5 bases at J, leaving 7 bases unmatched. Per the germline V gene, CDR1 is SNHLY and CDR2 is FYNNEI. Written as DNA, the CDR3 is TGTGCCAGCAGTGCCCACAGGGGAGATACCGGGGAGCTGTTTTTT. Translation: CASSAHRGDTGELFF.

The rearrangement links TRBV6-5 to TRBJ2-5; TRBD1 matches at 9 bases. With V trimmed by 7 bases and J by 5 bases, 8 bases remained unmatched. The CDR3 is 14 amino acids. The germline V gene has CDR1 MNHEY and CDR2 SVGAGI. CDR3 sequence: CASTQQGALETQYF. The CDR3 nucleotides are TGTGCCAGCACCCAACAGGGGGCATTGGAGACCCAGTACTTC.

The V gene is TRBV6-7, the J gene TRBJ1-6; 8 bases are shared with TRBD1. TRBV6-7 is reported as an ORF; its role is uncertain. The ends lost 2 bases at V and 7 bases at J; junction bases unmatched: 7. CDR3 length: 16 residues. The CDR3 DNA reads TGTGCCAGCAGTTACACCCCAGACAGGGGAAATTCACCCCTCCACTTT. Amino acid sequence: CASSYTPDRGNSPLHF.

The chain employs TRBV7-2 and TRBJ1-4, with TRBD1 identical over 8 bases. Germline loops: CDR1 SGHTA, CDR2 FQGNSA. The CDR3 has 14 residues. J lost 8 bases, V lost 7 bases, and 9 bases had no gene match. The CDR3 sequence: CASTETGVTEKLFF. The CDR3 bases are TGTGCCAGCACCGAGACAGGGGTAACCGAAAAACTGTTTTTT.

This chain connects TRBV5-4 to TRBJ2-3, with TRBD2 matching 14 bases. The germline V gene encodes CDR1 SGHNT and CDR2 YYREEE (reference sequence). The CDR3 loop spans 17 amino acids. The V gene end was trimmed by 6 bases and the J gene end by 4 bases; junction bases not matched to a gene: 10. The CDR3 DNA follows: TGTGCCAGCACCCTTGGAGGGACTAGCGGGGGTGCAGATACGCAGTATTTT. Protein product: CASTLGGTSGGADTQYF.

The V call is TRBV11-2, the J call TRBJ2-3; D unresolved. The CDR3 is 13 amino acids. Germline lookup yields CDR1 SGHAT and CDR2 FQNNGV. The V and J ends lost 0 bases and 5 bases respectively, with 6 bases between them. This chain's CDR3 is CASSLEALDTQYF. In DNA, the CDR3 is TGTGCCAGCAGCTTAGAAGCCCTAGATACGCAGTATTTT.

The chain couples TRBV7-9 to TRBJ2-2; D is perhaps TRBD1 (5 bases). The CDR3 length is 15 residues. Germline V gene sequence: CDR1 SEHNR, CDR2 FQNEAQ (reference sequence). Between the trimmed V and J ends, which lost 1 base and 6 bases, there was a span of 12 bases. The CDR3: CASSLDRINAGELFF. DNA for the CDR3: TGTGCCAGCAGCTTAGACAGGATCAATGCCGGGGAGCTGTTTTTT.

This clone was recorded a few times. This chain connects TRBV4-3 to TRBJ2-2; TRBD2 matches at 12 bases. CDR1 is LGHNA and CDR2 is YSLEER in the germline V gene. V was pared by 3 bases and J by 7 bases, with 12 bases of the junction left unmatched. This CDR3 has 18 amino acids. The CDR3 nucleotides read TGCGCCAGCAGCCACCGACCTAGCGGGGGGGCCGGAGACGGGGAGCTGTTTTTT. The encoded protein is CASSHRPSGGAGDGELFF.

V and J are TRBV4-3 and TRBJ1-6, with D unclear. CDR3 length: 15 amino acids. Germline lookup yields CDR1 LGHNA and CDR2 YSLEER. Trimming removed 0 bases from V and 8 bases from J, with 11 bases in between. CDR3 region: CASSQESARDSPLHF. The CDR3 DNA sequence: TGCGCCAGCAGCCAAGAGTCTGCGAGGGATTCACCCCTCCACTTT.

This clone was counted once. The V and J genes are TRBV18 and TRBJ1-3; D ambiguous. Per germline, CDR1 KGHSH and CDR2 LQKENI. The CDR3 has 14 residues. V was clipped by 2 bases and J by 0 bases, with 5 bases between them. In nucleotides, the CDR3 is TGTGCCAGCTCACCAGGGAGCTCTGGAAACACCATATATTTT. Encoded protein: CASSPGSSGNTIYF.

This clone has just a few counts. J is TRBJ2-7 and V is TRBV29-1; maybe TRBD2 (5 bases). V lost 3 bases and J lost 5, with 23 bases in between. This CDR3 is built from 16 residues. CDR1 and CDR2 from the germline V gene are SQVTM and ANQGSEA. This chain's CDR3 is CSVETTGEDIQHEQYF. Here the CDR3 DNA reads TGCAGCGTTGAGACTACCGGAGAAGATATTCAGCACGAGCAGTACTTC.